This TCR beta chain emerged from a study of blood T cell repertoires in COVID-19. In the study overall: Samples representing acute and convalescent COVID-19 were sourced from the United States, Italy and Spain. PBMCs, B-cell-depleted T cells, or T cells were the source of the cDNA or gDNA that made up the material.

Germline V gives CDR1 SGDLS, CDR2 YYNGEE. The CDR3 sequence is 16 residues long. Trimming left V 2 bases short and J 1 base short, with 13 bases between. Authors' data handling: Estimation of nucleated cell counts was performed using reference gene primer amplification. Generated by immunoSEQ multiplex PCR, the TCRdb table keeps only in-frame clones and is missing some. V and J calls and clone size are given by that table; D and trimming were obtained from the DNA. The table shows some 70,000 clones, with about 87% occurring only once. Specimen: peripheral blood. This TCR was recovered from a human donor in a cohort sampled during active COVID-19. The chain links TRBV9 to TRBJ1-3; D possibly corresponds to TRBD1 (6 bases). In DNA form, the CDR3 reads TGTGCCAGCAGCGTTAGCCCCACAGGGTCTGGAAACACCATATATTTT. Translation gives CASSVSPTGSGNTIYF.